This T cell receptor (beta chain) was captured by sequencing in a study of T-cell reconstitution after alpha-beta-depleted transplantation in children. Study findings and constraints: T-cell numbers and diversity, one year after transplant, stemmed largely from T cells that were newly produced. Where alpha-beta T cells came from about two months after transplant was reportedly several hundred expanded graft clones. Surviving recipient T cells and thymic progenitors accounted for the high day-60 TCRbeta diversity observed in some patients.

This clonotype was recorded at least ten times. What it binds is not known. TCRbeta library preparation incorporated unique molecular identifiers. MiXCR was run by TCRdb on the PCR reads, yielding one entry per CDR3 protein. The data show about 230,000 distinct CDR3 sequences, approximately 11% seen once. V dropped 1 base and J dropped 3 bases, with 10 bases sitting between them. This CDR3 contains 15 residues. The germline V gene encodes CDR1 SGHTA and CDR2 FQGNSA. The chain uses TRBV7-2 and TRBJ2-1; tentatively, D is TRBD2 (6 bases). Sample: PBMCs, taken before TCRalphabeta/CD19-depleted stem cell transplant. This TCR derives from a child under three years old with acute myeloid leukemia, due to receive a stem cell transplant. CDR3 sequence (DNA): TGTGCCAGCAGCTTAGGAGCGGGCCGCTACAATGAGCAGTTCTTC. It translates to CASSLGAGRYNEQFF.